This TCR beta chain was identified during a study of technical replicates of blood from a handful of donors. Generated by immunoSEQ multiplex PCR, the TCRdb table keeps only in-frame clones and is missing some. The table includes roughly 76,000 clones, around 94% detected once. The sequence came from a human donor in good health. Material: T cells isolated from PBMCs.

The CDR3 DNA reads as TGTGCCAGTAGTGGACGGACTAGCGGACACTACGAGCAGTACTTC. It specifies CASSGRTSGHYEQYF. The V and J genes are TRBV19 and TRBJ2-7, with TRBD2 matching 10 bases. Germline V CDR1 and CDR2: LNHDA, SQIVND (reference sequence). This CDR3 is built from 15 residues. V shed 5 bases and J 3 bases; nucleotides not matched to a gene: 7.